This T cell receptor beta chain was identified in a study of blood T cell repertoires in COVID-19. Background on the study: Donors in the United States, Italy and Spain gave samples during acute or convalescent COVID-19.

As handled by the study authors: Estimated nucleated cell counts came from reference gene primer amplification. The data were produced by immunoSEQ multiplex PCR, yet TCRdb's version contains in-frame clones alone and is incomplete. The V and J calls and clone size were taken over from that table, and D and trimming were inferred from the DNA. Found here are tens of thousands of clones, roughly 90% of them singletons; the top ten hold roughly 7.9%. The V gene lost 3 bases and the J gene lost 0 bases, with 8 bases spanning the gap. The length of the CDR3 is 14 residues. CDR1 is MDHEN, CDR2 SYDVKM, per germline. The Seattle patients, enrolled during active infection, were followed longitudinally.

The receptor comes from a man in his sixties with COVID-19, enrolled during active disease. The sample comprised peripheral blood. V is TRBV28 and J is TRBJ1-1; unclear D gene. In nucleotides, the CDR3 is TGTGCCAGCAGTTTCCGGGATCTGAACACTGAAGCTTTCTTT. Translating it yields CASSFRDLNTEAFF.